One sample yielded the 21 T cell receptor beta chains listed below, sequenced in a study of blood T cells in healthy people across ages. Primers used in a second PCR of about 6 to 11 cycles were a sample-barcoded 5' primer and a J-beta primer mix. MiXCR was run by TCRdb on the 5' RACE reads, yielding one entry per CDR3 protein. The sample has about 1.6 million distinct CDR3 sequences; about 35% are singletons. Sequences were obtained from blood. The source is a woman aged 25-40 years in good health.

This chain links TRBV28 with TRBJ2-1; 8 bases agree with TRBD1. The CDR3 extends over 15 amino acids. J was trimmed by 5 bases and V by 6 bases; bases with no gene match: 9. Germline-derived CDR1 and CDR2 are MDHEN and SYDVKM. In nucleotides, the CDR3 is TGTGCCAGCAGACCCGACAGGGGTCCCGACAATGAGCAGTTCTTC. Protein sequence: CASRPDRGPDNEQFF. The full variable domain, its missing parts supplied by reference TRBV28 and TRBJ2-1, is DVKVTQSSRYLVKRTGEKVFLECVQDMDHENMFWYRQDPGLGLRLIYFSYDVKMKEKGDIPEGYSVSREKKERFSLILESASTNQTSMYLCASRPDRGPDNEQFFGPGTRLTVL.

The CDR3 region has the DNA TGTGCCATCTTTAGCCAGGGGCCCGGCTATGGCTACACCTTC. Translating it yields CAIFSQGPGYGYTF. The chain joins TRBV10-3 to TRBJ1-2, with D possibly TRBD1 on 6 matching bases. Germline loops: CDR1 ENHRY, CDR2 SYGVKD. Trimming cost V 8 bases and J 4 bases, with 17 bases left between them. The CDR3 totals 14 residues.

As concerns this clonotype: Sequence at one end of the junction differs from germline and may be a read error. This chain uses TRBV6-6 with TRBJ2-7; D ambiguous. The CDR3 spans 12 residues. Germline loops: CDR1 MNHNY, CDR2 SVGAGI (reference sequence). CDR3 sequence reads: CASSYEFPLTPF. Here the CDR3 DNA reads TGTGCCAGCAGTTACGAGTTCCCGTTAACTCCCTTC.

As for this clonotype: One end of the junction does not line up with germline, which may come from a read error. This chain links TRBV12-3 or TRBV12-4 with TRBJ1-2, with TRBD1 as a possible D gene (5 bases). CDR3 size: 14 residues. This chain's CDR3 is CASNRVAGSAGYTF. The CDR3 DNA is TGTGCTAGCAACCGGGTGGCAGGGAGCGCCGGCTACACCTTC.

The CDR3 is CASRTGRGGCETQYF. Written as DNA, the CDR3 is TGTGCCAGCAGGACGGGGCGGGGGGGCTGCGAGACCCAGTACTTC. The chain couples TRBV21-1 to TRBJ2-7; no DNA check was done on the table's D call, TRBD2. The better agreement between TRBJ2-5 and the DNA end casts doubt on the J call. TRBV21-1 is labeled a pseudogene. This CDR3 region has 15 residues.

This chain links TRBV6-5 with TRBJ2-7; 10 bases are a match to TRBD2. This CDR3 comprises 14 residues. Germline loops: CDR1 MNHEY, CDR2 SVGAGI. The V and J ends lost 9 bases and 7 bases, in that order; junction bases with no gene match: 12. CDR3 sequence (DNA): TGTGCCAGGACCCCTAGCGGGAGTCGGTGGGAGCAGTACTTC. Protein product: CARTPSGSRWEQYF.

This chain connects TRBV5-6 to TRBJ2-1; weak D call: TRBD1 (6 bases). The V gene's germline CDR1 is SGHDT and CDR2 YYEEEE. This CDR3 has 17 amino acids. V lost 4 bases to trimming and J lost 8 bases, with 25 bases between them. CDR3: CASSGPGTTSPGDEQFF. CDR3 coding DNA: TGTGCCAGCAGCGGACCCGGGACAACTTCCCCAGGGGATGAGCAGTTCTTC.

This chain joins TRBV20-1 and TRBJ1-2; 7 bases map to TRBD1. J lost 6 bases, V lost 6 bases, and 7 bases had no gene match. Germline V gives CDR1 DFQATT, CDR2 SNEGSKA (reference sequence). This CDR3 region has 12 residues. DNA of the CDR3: TGCAGTGCGCCGACAGGGACGGATGGCTACACCTTC. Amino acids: CSAPTGTDGYTF.

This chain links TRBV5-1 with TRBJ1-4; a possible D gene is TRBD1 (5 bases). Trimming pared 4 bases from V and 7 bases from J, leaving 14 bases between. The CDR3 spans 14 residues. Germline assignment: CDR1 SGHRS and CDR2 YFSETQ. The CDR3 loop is CASSPNNGAEKLFF. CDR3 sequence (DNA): TGCGCCAGCAGCCCCAATAATGGGGCTGAAAAACTGTTTTTT.

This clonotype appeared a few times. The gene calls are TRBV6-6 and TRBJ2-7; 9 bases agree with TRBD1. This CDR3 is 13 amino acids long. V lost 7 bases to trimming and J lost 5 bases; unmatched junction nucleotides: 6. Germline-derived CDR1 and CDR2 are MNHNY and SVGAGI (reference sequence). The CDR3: CASTQQGADEQYF. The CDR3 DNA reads TGTGCCAGCACCCAACAGGGGGCGGACGAGCAGTACTTC.

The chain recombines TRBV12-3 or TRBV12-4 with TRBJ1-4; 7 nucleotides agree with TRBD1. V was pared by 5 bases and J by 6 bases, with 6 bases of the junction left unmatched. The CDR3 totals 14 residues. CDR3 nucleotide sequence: TGTGCCAGCAGTCCCGACAGGGTGGATGAAAAACTGTTTTTT. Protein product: CASSPDRVDEKLFF.

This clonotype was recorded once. The CDR3 here is CASSLEGNGYNEQYF. CDR3 nucleotides: TGTGCCAGCAGCTTGGAGGGTAACGGGTACAATGAGCAGTACTTC. This chain uses TRBV11-2 with TRBJ2-5; the D gene is possibly TRBD2 (6 bases). Germline V gives CDR1 SGHAT, CDR2 FQNNGV. V was shortened by 3 bases and J by 11 bases, with 22 bases between the two germline ends. The CDR3 has 15 amino acids.

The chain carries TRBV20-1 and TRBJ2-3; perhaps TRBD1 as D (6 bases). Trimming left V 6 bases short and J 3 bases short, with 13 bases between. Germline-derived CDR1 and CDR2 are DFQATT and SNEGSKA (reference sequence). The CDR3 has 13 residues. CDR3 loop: CSARWDKTDTQYF. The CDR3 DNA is TGCAGTGCCCGGTGGGACAAGACAGATACGCAGTATTTT.

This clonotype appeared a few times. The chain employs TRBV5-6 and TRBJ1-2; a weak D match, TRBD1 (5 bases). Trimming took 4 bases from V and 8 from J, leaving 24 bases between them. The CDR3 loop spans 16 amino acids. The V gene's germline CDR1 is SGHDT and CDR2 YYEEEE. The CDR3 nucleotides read TGTGCCAGCAGCCGGGACGGCGTCGGGCGGCTAGGGGGCTACACCTTC. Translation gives CASSRDGVGRLGGYTF.

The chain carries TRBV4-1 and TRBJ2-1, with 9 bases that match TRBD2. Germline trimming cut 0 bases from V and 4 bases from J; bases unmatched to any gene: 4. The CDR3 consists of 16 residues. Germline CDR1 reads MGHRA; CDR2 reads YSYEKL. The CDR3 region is CASSQEETSGYNEQFF. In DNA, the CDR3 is TGCGCCAGCAGCCAAGAAGAGACTAGCGGATACAATGAGCAGTTCTTC.

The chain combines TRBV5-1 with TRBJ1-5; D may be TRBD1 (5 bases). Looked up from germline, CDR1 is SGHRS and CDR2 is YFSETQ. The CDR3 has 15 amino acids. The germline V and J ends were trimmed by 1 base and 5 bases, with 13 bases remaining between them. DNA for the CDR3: TGCGCCAGCAGCTTGATTCCAGGGAAGGATCAGCCCCAGCATTTT. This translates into CASSLIPGKDQPQHF.

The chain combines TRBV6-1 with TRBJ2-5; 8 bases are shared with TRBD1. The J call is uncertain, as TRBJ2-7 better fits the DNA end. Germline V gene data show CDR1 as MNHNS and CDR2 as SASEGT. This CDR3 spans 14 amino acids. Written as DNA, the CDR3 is TGTGCCAGCAGTGACCCAGGGGGCGCGAACGAGCAGTACTTC. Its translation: CASSDPGGANEQYF.

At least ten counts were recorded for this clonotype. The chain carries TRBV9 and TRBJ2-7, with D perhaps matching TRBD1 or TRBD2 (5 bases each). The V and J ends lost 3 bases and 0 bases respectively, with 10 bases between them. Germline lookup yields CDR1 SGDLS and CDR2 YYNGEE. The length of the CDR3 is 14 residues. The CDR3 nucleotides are TGTGCCAGCAGCGAGGGACGGAGCTCCTACGAGCAGTACTTC. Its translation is CASSEGRSSYEQYF.

Written as DNA, the CDR3 is TGCAGTGCGGAGGAGGGAGCTTCCTACGAGCAGTACTTC. It yields the protein CSAEEGASYEQYF. The rearrangement links TRBV20-1 to TRBJ2-7; possibly TRBD2 for D (6 bases). Deletions cut 6 bases from V and 1 base from J, with 13 bases between. Germline V gene lookup returns CDR1 DFQATT and CDR2 SNEGSKA (reference sequence). This CDR3 has 13 amino acids.

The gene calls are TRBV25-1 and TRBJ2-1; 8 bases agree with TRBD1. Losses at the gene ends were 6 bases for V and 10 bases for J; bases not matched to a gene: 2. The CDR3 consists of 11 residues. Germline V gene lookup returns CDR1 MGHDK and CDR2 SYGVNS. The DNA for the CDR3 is TGTGCCAGCAGGACAGGGGTGGAGCAGTTCTTC. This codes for CASRTGVEQFF.

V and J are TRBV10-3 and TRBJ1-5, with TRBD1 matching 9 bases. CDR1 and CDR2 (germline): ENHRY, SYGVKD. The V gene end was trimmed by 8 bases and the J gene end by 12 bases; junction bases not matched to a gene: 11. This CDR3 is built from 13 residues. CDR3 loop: CAIGGDREGLQHF. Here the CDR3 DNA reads TGTGCCATCGGGGGGGACAGGGAGGGTCTCCAGCATTTT.